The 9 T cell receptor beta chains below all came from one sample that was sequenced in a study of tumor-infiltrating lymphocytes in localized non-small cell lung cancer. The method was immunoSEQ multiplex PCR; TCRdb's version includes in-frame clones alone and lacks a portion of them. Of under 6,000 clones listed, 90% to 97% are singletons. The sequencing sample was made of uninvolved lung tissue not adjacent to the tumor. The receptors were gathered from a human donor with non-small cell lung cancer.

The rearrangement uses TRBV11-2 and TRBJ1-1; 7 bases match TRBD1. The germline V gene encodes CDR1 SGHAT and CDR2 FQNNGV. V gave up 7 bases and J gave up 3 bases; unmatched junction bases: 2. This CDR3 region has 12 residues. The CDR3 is CASTTGDTEAFF. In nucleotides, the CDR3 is TGTGCCAGCACCACAGGGGACACTGAAGCTTTCTTT.

This chain's CDR3 is CSADLLQNEQFF. CDR3 DNA sequence: TGCAGCGCTGACCTCTTACAGAATGAGCAGTTCTTC. The chain recombines TRBV29-1 with TRBJ2-1, with D uncertain. CDR3 size: 12 residues. Germline V gene data show CDR1 as SQVTM and CDR2 as ANQGSEA. V shed 7 bases and J shed 7 bases, with 14 bases lying between them.

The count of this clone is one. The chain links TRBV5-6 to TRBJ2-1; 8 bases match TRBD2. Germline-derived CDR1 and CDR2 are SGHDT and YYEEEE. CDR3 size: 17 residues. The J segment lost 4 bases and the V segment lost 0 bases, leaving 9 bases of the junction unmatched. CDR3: CASSLALGSGVYNEQFF. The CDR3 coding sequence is TGTGCCAGCAGCTTGGCCTTAGGTAGCGGGGTATACAATGAGCAGTTCTTC.

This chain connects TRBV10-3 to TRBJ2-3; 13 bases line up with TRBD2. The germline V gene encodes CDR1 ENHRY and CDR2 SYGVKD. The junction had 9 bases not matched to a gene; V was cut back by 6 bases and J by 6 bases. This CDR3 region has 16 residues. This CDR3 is CAISLGLAGVGDTQYF. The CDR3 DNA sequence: TGTGCCATCAGCCTCGGACTAGCGGGAGTGGGCGATACGCAGTATTTT.

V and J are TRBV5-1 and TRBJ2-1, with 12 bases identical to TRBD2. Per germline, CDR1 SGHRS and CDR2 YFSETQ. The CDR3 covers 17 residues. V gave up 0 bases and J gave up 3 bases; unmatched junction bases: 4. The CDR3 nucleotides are TGCGCCAGCAGCTTGGGGGGGGGACTAGCGGGCTACAATGAGCAGTTCTTC. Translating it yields CASSLGGGLAGYNEQFF.

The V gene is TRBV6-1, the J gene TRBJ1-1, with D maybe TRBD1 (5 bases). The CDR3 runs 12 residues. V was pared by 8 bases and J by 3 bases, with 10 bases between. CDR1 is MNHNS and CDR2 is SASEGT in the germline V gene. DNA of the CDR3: TGTGCCAGCTGGGGGACGGACACTGAAGCTTTCTTT. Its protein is CASWGTDTEAFF.

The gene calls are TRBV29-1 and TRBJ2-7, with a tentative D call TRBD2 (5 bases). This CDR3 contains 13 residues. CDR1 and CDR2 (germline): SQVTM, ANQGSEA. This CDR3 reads CNHSTSSTGEQYF. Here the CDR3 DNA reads TGCAACCATTCGACATCCTCTACGGGGGAGCAGTACTTC.

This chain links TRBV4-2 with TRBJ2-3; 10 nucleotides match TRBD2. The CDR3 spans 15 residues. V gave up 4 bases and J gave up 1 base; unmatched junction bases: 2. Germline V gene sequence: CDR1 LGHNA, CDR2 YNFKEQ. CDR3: CASSLTSGGTDTQYF. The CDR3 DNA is TGTGCCAGCAGCCTAACTAGCGGGGGCACAGATACGCAGTATTTT.

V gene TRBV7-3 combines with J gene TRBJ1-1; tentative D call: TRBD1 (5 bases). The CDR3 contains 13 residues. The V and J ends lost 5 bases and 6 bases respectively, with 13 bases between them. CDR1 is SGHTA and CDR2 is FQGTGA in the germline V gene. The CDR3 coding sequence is TGTGCCAGCAGCAAGGGGAACCTCGCTGAAGCTTTCTTT. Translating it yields CASSKGNLAEAFF. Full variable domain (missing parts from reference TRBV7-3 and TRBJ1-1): GAGVSQTPSNKVTEKGKYVELRCDPISGHTALYWYRQSLGQGPEFLIYFQGTGAADDSGLPNDRFFAVRPEGSVSTLKIQRTERGDSAVYLCASSKGNLAEAFFGQGTRLTVV.